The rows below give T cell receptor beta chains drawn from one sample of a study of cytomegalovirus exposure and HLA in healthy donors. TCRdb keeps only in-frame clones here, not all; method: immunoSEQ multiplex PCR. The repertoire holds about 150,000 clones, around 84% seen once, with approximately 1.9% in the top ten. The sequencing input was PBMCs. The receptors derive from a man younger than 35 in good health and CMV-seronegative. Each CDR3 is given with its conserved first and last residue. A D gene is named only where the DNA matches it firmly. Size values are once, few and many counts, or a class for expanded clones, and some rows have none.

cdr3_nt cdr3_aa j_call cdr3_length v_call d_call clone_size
TGTGCCAGCAGTTCCCCGGGGGGTCGGGGTTACGAGCAGTACTTC CASSSPGGRGYEQYF TRBJ2-7 15 TRBV28 TRBD2 once
TGTGCCAGCAGCGTAGAGGGAACCGACTACGAGCAGTACTTC CASSVEGTDYEQYF TRBJ2-7 14 TRBV9 . .
TGTGCCAGCGGGGACAGCCAAGAGACCCAGTACTTC CASGDSQETQYF TRBJ2-5 12 TRBV7-8 TRBD1 .
TGTGCCAGCAGTGCAAGCCGGAACACCGGGGAGCTGTTTTTT CASSASRNTGELFF TRBJ2-2 14 TRBV6-5 . .
TGTGCCAGCAGTAAGCGGGGCACAGATACGCAGTATTTT CASSKRGTDTQYF TRBJ2-3 13 TRBV6-5 . few
TGCAGCGTACCGGGACAGGGGGCTCAGCCCCAGCATTTT CSVPGQGAQPQHF TRBJ1-5 13 TRBV29-1 TRBD1 .
TGTGCCAGCAGCTTAGCGGGCCCTAGCGAGCAGTACTTC CASSLAGPSEQYF TRBJ2-7 13 TRBV6-1 TRBD2 .
TGTGCCAGCAGCCAGGGGGGGGACCAAGAGACCCAGTACTTC CASSQGGDQETQYF TRBJ2-5 14 TRBV4-2 TRBD2 .
TGTGCTAGTGGTCGTTTGACAGGGGTTGGGACTGAAGCTTTCTTT CASGRLTGVGTEAFF TRBJ1-1 15 TRBV12-5 TRBD1 .
TGTGCCAGCAGCCCCGGGACTGTCAGCTCCTACAATGAGCAGTTCTTC CASSPGTVSSYNEQFF TRBJ2-1 16 TRBV27 . .
TGTGCCAGCAGTTACTCGACAGCCAGCTATGGCTACACCTTC CASSYSTASYGYTF TRBJ1-2 14 TRBV6-5 . .
TGTGCCAGCAGCTTAGTCCCGGGACTAGCGGGACGCACAGATACGCAGTATTTT CASSLVPGLAGRTDTQYF TRBJ2-3 18 TRBV11-2 TRBD2 .
TGTGCCACCGGGACAGGGAATACAGATACGCAGTATTTT CATGTGNTDTQYF TRBJ2-3 13 TRBV27 TRBD1 once
TGCGCCAGCAGGGCCCCCGGTCAGGGCTATGGCTACACCTTC CASRAPGQGYGYTF TRBJ1-2 14 TRBV4-1 . .
TGCGCCAGCAGCTATTCCTTCAGGGATAAGACTGAAGCTTTCTTT CASSYSFRDKTEAFF TRBJ1-1 15 TRBV5-1 . .
TGTGCCAGCAGCGTCCGGGACTTCACAGATACGCAGTATTTT CASSVRDFTDTQYF TRBJ2-3 14 TRBV2 . .
TGTTCCAGCAGCCTTCCGCAGGGTAGCCCTTCACACACTGAAGCTTTCTTT CSSSLPQGSPSHTEAFF TRBJ1-1 17 TRBV7-9 . few
TGCGCCAGCAGTCTGACTAGCCCGGCGGGTACGCAGTATTTT CASSLTSPAGTQYF TRBJ2-3 14 TRBV5-1 TRBD2 .
TGTGCCAGCTCCCCACAGGAGGGCCGGCTTAATGAGCAGTTCTTC CASSPQEGRLNEQFF TRBJ2-1 15 TRBV18 . .
TGCGCCAGCAGCCCCGAGACAGGGACAACCTACGAGCAGTACTTC CASSPETGTTYEQYF TRBJ2-7 15 TRBV5-1 TRBD1 .
TGTGCCAGCAGCCCGAGCCCGGGGGATACGCAGTATTTT CASSPSPGDTQYF TRBJ2-3 13 TRBV7-8 . .
TGTGCCAGCAGCGAAGGACAGGGAATGGGCTACACCTTC CASSEGQGMGYTF TRBJ1-2 13 TRBV2 TRBD1 .
TGTGCCAGCTCACGATTACCCGGGACTAGCGGGAGAGAAGAGACCCAGTACTTC CASSRLPGTSGREETQYF TRBJ2-5 18 TRBV18 TRBD2 once
TGTGCCACCGCTCCGGACTGGACTTCCTACAATGAGCAGTTCTTC CATAPDWTSYNEQFF TRBJ2-1 15 TRBV6-1 . .
TGTGCCAGCTCAACGCAGGGGGCCAATGAGCAGTTCTTC CASSTQGANEQFF TRBJ2-1 13 TRBV18 TRBD1 .
TGTGCCAGTAGTATCCCCCGGAGGGCAAGGTACAATGAGCAGTTCTTC CASSIPRRARYNEQFF TRBJ2-1 16 TRBV19 . .
TGTGCCAGCAGCAATCGGGAGTTAGATTCCTCCTACGAGCAGTACTTC CASSNRELDSSYEQYF TRBJ2-7 16 TRBV14 . once
TGTGCCAGCAGCGCCAGTCTAGCGGGGGGCGAAGAGACCCAGTACTTC CASSASLAGGEETQYF TRBJ2-5 16 TRBV9 TRBD2 .
TGTGCCAGCAGCGTAGGGCAGGGAAGCAACGAGCAGTACTTC CASSVGQGSNEQYF TRBJ2-7 14 TRBV9 . .
TGTGCCAGCAGCACTCGGACAGGGCACTATGGCTACACCTTC CASSTRTGHYGYTF TRBJ1-2 14 TRBV5-1 TRBD1 few
TGTGCCGCCCTCGGGGTAGACTACGAGCAGTACTTC CAALGVDYEQYF TRBJ2-7 12 TRBV6-1 . .
TGTGCCAGTAGTCCCCTTCCAGGGGGCCAGGGAGGGAGCTATGGCTACACCTTC CASSPLPGGQGGSYGYTF TRBJ1-2 18 TRBV19 TRBD1 .
TGTGCCAGCAGCTTGGGAAGTGGGGGGGAGAGGTCCACAGATACGCAGTATTTT CASSLGSGGERSTDTQYF TRBJ2-3 18 TRBV5-4 TRBD2 .
TGTGCCAGCAGCGCGCGGTACACTGAAGCTTTCTTT CASSARYTEAFF TRBJ1-1 12 TRBV6-5 . .
TGCGCCAGCAGCTTTGACTTGGGACAGAACCAAGAGACCCAGTACTTC CASSFDLGQNQETQYF TRBJ2-5 16 TRBV5-1 TRBD1 .
TGTGCCAGCAGCGTAGATCTAGGCGGTGAGCAGTTCTTC CASSVDLGGEQFF TRBJ2-1 13 TRBV9 . .
TGTGCCAGCAGCTTGTATAGCAATCAGCCCCAGCATTTT CASSLYSNQPQHF TRBJ1-5 13 TRBV5-8 . .
TGTGCCAGCAAGACCCTAGGGGGAAGGAACACTGAAGCTTTCTTT CASKTLGGRNTEAFF TRBJ1-1 15 TRBV7-9 . .
TGTGCCAGCAGTTACGGACAGGGAGCTAACTATGGCTACACCTTC CASSYGQGANYGYTF TRBJ1-2 15 TRBV27 TRBD1 .
TGCGCCAGCAGCCAACAGAGCGGAAGCTCCTACAATGAGCAGTTCTTC CASSQQSGSSYNEQFF TRBJ2-1 16 TRBV4-1 . .
TGCGCCAGCAGCCCCGGACAGGGGGCTAATCCCAGAGCCCAGTACTTC CASSPGQGANPRAQYF TRBJ2-5 16 TRBV5-1 TRBD1 .
TGTGCCAGCTCACCACAAGTAACGCGGAGCAATGAGCAGTTCTTC CASSPQVTRSNEQFF TRBJ2-1 15 TRBV18 . once
TGCGCCAGCAGCTCCCCACATGCTTCACTAGCAGCTGGCTACACCTTC CASSSPHASLAAGYTF TRBJ1-2 16 TRBV5-1 . .
TGTGCCAGCAGTATGACTGCTTGGGCAGATACGCAGTATTTT CASSMTAWADTQYF TRBJ2-3 14 TRBV28 . few
TGCGCCAGCAGCCAAGTCGAGGGCTTAACTGAAGCTTTCTTT CASSQVEGLTEAFF TRBJ1-1 14 TRBV4-1 . .
TGCGCCAGCAGCTTGTTGGCGGGAGGCCCCGAGCAGTACTTC CASSLLAGGPEQYF TRBJ2-7 14 TRBV5-1 TRBD2 few
TGTGCCAGCAGCTTAAGTGCAGTCCCCCTCGACGAGCAGTACTTC CASSLSAVPLDEQYF TRBJ2-7 15 TRBV11-3 . .
TGCGCCAGCAGACCTCAGGTTAACACTGAAGCTTTCTTT CASRPQVNTEAFF TRBJ1-1 13 TRBV4-1 . .
TGCGCCAGCAGCCAAGATTTGGAGCGGCAGTTCTTC CASSQDLERQFF TRBJ2-1 12 TRBV4-1 . .
TGTGCCAGCAGCGAGACTAAGAAGACAGGGTCTGGAAACACCATATATTTT CASSETKKTGSGNTIYF TRBJ1-3 17 TRBV7-8 TRBD1 .
TGTGCCATCAGTGAGTCTGGGGGCATTGGGGCCAACGTCCTGACTTTC CAISESGGIGANVLTF TRBJ2-6 16 TRBV10-3 . .
TGTGCCAGCAGTTACTCGCAGACAGGGGGCTACACCTTC CASSYSQTGGYTF TRBJ1-2 13 TRBV6-6 TRBD1 .
TGCGCCAGCCGCCAAACGGGACAGTCCTTGGAGACCCAGTACTTC CASRQTGQSLETQYF TRBJ2-5 15 TRBV5-1 TRBD1 .
TGTGCCAGCAGACGACAGAACACCGGGGAGCTGTTTTTT CASRRQNTGELFF TRBJ2-2 13 TRBV6-4 . .
TGTGCCAGCTCACCGGGACAGGGGACCTACGAGCAGTACTTC CASSPGQGTYEQYF TRBJ2-7 14 TRBV18 TRBD1 once